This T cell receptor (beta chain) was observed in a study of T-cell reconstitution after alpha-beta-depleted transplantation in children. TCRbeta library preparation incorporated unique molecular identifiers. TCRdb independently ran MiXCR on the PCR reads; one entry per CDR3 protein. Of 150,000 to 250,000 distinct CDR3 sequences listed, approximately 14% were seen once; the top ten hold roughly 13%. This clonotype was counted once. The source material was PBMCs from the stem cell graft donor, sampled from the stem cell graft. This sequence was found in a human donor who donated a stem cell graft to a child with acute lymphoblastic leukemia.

The CDR3 sequence: CASSSATANTEAFF. CDR3 in DNA: TGTGCCAGCTCCTCCGCGACGGCGAACACTGAAGCTTTCTTT. J is TRBJ1-1 and V is TRBV18; D unresolved. Trimming took off 6 bases at V and 1 base at J, with 12 bases between the two ends. Germline loops: CDR1 KGHSH, CDR2 LQKENI. This CDR3 spans 14 amino acids.